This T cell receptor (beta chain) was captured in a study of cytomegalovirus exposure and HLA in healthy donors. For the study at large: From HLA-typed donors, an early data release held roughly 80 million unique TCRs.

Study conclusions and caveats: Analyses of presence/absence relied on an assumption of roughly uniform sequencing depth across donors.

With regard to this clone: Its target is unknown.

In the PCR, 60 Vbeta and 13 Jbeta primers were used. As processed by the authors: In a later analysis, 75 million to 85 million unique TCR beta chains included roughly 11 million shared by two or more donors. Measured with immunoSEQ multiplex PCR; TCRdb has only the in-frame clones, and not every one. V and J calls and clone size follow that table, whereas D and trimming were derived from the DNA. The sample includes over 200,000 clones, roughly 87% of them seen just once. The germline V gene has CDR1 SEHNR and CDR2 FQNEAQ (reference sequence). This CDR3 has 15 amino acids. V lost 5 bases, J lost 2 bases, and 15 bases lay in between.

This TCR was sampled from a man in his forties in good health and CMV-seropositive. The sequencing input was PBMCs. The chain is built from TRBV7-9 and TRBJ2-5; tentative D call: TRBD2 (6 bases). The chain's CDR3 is CASSQLWGEQETQYF. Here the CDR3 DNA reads TGTGCCAGCAGCCAGCTGTGGGGGGAACAAGAGACCCAGTACTTC.